Below are 18 T cell receptor beta chains sequenced from a single sample in a study of cytomegalovirus exposure and HLA in healthy donors. PCR employed 60 Vbeta and 13 Jbeta primers. The method was immunoSEQ multiplex PCR; TCRdb's version includes in-frame clones alone and lacks a portion of them. The repertoire holds fewer than 200,000 clones, about 72% seen once, with approximately 1.4% in the top ten. The specimen was PBMCs. The origin of the receptors is a man in his 60s in good health and CMV-seronegative.

The rearrangement joins TRBV7-8 to TRBJ1-5, with D possibly being TRBD1 (5 bases). This CDR3 contains 15 residues. V was pared by 2 bases and J by 7 bases, with 15 bases between. Per the germline V gene, CDR1 is SGHVS and CDR2 is FQNEAQ. CDR3 region: CASSLSRGVKQPQHF. Here the CDR3 DNA reads TGTGCCAGCAGCTTATCCCGGGGGGTCAAACAGCCCCAGCATTTT. Full variable domain (rest looked up from reference TRBV7-8 and TRBJ1-5): GAGVSQSPRYKVAKRGQDVALRCDPISGHVSLFWYQQALGQGPEFLTYFQNEAQLDKSGLPSDRFFAERPEGSVSTLKIQRTQQEDSAVYLCASSLSRGVKQPQHFGDGTRLSIL.

This chain uses TRBV5-1 with TRBJ2-3; 12 positions match TRBD2. This CDR3 is 17 amino acids long. With V trimmed by 0 bases and J by 4 bases, 6 bases remained unmatched. Germline V gene data show CDR1 as SGHRS and CDR2 as YFSETQ. The CDR3, as DNA: TGCGCCAGCAGCTTGGAGGCTAGCGGGGGGGCCCCAGATACGCAGTATTTT. Amino acids: CASSLEASGGAPDTQYF. The whole variable domain, remainder taken from reference TRBV5-1 and TRBJ2-3, is KAGVTQTPRYLIKTRGQQVTLSCSPISGHRSVSWYQQTPGQGLQFLFEYFSETQRNKGNFPGRFSGRQFSNSRSEMNVSTLELGDSALYLCASSLEASGGAPDTQYFGPGTRLTVL.

This chain links TRBV6-6 with TRBJ2-7, with D tentatively TRBD1 (6 bases). CDR3 length: 13 amino acids. Germline V gene sequence: CDR1 MNHNY, CDR2 SVGAGI (reference sequence). Trimming took 6 bases from V and 3 from J, leaving 12 bases between them. The CDR3 coding sequence is TGTGCCAGCAGAGACAGGAACTTCTACGAGCAGTACTTC. Translated: CASRDRNFYEQYF.

J is TRBJ1-2 and V is TRBV30, with D unresolved. CDR3 length equals 14 residues. Trimming stripped 0 bases from V and 6 bases from J, with 14 bases between. Germline values: CDR1 GTSNPN, CDR2 SVGIG (reference sequence). The CDR3, as DNA: TGTGCCTGGAGTGTAGGGAGCCAGCGGGATGGCTACACCTTC. Amino acids: CAWSVGSQRDGYTF.

A few counts support this clone. This chain uses TRBV5-1 with TRBJ1-2; TRBD1 agrees at 8 bases. Trimming cost V 5 bases and J 4 bases; bases outside gene matches: 10. The CDR3 loop spans 15 amino acids. Germline CDR1 and CDR2: SGHRS and YFSETQ. DNA for the CDR3: TGCGCCAGCAGTATCCGGGACAGGAGTTCCTATGGCTACACCTTC. Protein: CASSIRDRSSYGYTF.

The rearrangement joins TRBV7-2 to TRBJ2-2; D may be TRBD2 (5 bases). The CDR3 runs 16 residues. Trimming shortened V by 4 bases and J by 1 base, and 13 bases separated the two germline ends. The germline CDR1 and CDR2 sequences are SGHTA and FQGNSA. The DNA for the CDR3 is TGTGCCAGCAGCTCGTATCTTAGCGTGAACACCGGGGAGCTGTTTTTT. Protein product: CASSSYLSVNTGELFF.

This clone was detected a few times. The V gene is TRBV7-2, the J gene TRBJ1-1; 8 positions match TRBD1. Germline CDR1 is SGHTA and CDR2 is FQGNSA. This CDR3 region has 14 residues. Trimming cost V 5 bases and J 3 bases; bases outside gene matches: 5. CDR3 DNA: TGTGCCAGCAGCACCACAGGGGGGGACACTGAAGCTTTCTTT. Encoded protein: CASSTTGGDTEAFF.

This clone has a handful of counts. The chain employs TRBV30 and TRBJ1-4; no firm D call. V was clipped by 0 bases and J by 8 bases, with 7 bases between them. The CDR3 spans 12 residues. Looked up from germline, CDR1 is GTSNPN and CDR2 is SVGIG (reference sequence). CDR3 amino acids: CAWSVQMEKLFF. The CDR3 coding sequence is TGTGCCTGGAGTGTACAGATGGAAAAACTGTTTTTT.

This rearrangement joins TRBV7-9 to TRBJ2-1, with D possibly matching TRBD2 (6 bases). The CDR3 extends over 13 amino acids. Germline CDR1 and CDR2: SEHNR and FQNEAQ (reference sequence). Between the trimmed V and J ends, which lost 3 bases and 9 bases, there was a span of 12 bases. The CDR3 DNA follows: TGTGCCAGCAGCTTGGGGGGTGTCAGTGAGCAGTTCTTC. Protein: CASSLGGVSEQFF.

V usage is TRBV5-4 and J usage is TRBJ2-1; 13 bases agree with TRBD2. The CDR3 is made up of 16 amino acids. CDR1 is SGHNT and CDR2 is YYREEE in the germline V gene (reference sequence). The V segment lost 4 bases and the J segment 2 bases; nucleotides outside the gene matches: 3. CDR3 nucleotides: TGTGCCAGCAGCCCACTAGCGGGAGGGACCTACAATGAGCAGTTCTTC. Residues: CASSPLAGGTYNEQFF. Variable domain in full (rest from reference TRBV5-4 and TRBJ2-1): ETGVTQSPTHLIKTRGQQVTLRCSSQSGHNTVSWYQQALGQGPQFIFQYYREEENGRGNFPPRFSGLQFPNYSSELNVNALELDDSALYLCASSPLAGGTYNEQFFGPGTRLTVL.

The chain carries TRBV14 and TRBJ2-3; D ambiguous. The length of the CDR3 is 16 residues. In germline, CDR1 is SGHDN, CDR2 FVKESK. V was pared by 4 bases and J by 1 base, with 15 bases between. Here the CDR3 DNA reads TGTGCCAGCAGCCGACGTTTGGGCACTGGCACAGATACGCAGTATTTT. Amino acids: CASSRRLGTGTDTQYF.

This rearrangement joins TRBV28 to TRBJ1-2; TRBD1 matches at 7 bases. Germline loops: CDR1 MDHEN, CDR2 SYDVKM. The CDR3 spans 14 residues. J lost 0 bases, V lost 11 bases, and 9 bases had no gene match. CDR3 in amino acids: CASHWTGSNYGYTF. As DNA, the CDR3 is TGTGCCTCACACTGGACAGGTTCTAACTATGGCTACACCTTC.

This chain links TRBV15 with TRBJ1-4; tentative D call: TRBD1 (6 bases). Germline V gene sequence: CDR1 LNHNV, CDR2 YYDKDF (reference sequence). This CDR3 has 16 amino acids. With 1 base removed from V and 2 bases from J, the gap between germline ends came to 11 bases. This CDR3 is CATSRATGYTNEKLFF. The CDR3 DNA is TGTGCCACCAGCAGAGCCACAGGGTACACTAATGAAAAACTGTTTTTT.

V gene TRBV5-6 combines with J gene TRBJ1-2; 7 nucleotides line up with TRBD1. The CDR3 length is 12 residues. The J segment lost 4 bases and the V segment lost 8 bases, leaving 5 bases of the junction unmatched. The germline CDR1 and CDR2 sequences are SGHDT and YYEEEE. CDR3 sequence: CASHTGVYGYTF. The CDR3 DNA follows: TGTGCCAGTCACACAGGGGTCTATGGCTACACCTTC.

Only a few counts were recorded for this clone. The chain carries TRBV19 and TRBJ2-1; the match to TRBD2 covers 8 bases. V lost 4 bases and J lost 3; bases outside the gene matches: 5. Germline loops: CDR1 LNHDA, CDR2 SQIVND (reference sequence). The CDR3 is made up of 15 amino acids. In DNA form, the CDR3 reads TGTGCCAGTAGTACCCTCGCGGGAGGCTACAATGAGCAGTTCTTC. This translates into CASSTLAGGYNEQFF.

Only one count was recorded for this clone. The V call is TRBV5-5, the J call TRBJ2-5, with 14 bases identical to TRBD2. The J call could be wrong; TRBJ2-7 is a better fit for the DNA end. The germline gives CDR1 SGHKS, CDR2 YYEKEE (reference sequence). This CDR3 is built from 15 residues. The CDR3 region is CASSLDGTSGSEQYF. CDR3 coding DNA: TGTGCCAGCAGCTTGGATGGGACTAGCGGGAGCGAGCAGTACTTC.

The rearrangement joins TRBV18 to TRBJ2-2; D is possibly TRBD2 (6 bases). The CDR3 covers 15 residues. From germline, CDR1 is KGHSH and CDR2 LQKENI. The V end lost 3 bases, the J end lost 3 bases, and 11 bases lay between the germline ends. CDR3 sequence (DNA): TGTGCCAGCTCACCGTGGAGGGAGGACACCGGGGAGCTGTTTTTT. Amino acid sequence: CASSPWREDTGELFF.

This rearrangement joins TRBV27 to TRBJ1-6; D unclear. Germline CDR1 and CDR2: MNHEY and SMNVEV (reference sequence). V dropped 3 bases and J dropped 2 bases, with 8 bases sitting between them. There are 15 residues in the CDR3. In DNA, the CDR3 is TGTGCCAGCAGTTTGCGCTCCGCCTATAATTCACCCCTCCACTTT. This encodes CASSLRSAYNSPLHF.